These 2 T cell receptor beta chains were all obtained from the same sample, sequenced in a study of shared clonotypes between healthy human individuals. Clones were sequenced by immunoSEQ multiplex PCR, and TCRdb holds only the in-frame ones, with some missing. This sample carries approximately 2.5 million clones, 85% to 95% of them seen once, and the ten largest clones take under 0.15%. Sequences were obtained from naive CD4+ T cells sorted from blood. Regarding subset: CD45RA+ positively selected. These receptors all stem from a man aged 18-30 years in good health.

The chain uses TRBV6-5 and TRBJ2-1, with D possibly being TRBD1 or TRBD2 (5 bases each). The V gene's germline CDR1 is MNHEY and CDR2 SVGAGI. This CDR3 region has 13 residues. V dropped 6 bases and J dropped 8 bases, with 14 bases sitting between them. CDR3 residues: CASRPGGRDEQFF. As DNA, the CDR3 is TGTGCCAGCAGGCCTGGGGGAAGGGATGAGCAGTTCTTC.

This rearrangement joins TRBV29-1 to TRBJ1-2, with TRBD1 identical over 7 bases. Germline V gene lookup returns CDR1 SQVTM and CDR2 ANQGSEA. V shed 3 bases and J 8 bases; nucleotides not matched to a gene: 12. The CDR3 loop spans 14 amino acids. The chain's CDR3 is CSVEGPDRVGGYTF. DNA of the CDR3: TGCAGCGTTGAGGGCCCAGACAGGGTCGGCGGCTACACCTTC.